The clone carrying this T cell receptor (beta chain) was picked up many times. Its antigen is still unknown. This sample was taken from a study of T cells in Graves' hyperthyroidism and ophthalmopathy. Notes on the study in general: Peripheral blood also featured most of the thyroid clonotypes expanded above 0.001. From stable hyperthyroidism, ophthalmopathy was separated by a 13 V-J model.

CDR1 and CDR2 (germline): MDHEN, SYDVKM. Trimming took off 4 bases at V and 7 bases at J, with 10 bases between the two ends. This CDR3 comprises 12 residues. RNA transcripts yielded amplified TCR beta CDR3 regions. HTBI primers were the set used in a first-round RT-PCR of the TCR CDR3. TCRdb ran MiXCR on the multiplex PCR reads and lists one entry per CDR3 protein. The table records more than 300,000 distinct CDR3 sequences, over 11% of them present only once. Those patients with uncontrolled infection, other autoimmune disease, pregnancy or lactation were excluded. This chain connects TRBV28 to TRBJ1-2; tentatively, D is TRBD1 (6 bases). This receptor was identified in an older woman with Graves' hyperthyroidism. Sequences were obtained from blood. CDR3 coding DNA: TGTGCCAGCAGTTCACAGGGATTTGGCTACACCTTC. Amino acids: CASSSQGFGYTF.